The 13 T cell receptor beta chains below come from one sample, sequenced in a study of blood T cell repertoires in COVID-19. Here immunoSEQ multiplex PCR was the method, and the copy in TCRdb shows in-frame clones only, minus some. The repertoire consists of some 14,000 clones, with roughly 87% occurring once and the leading ten covering approximately 15%. The sequencing sample was made of peripheral blood. The receptors derive from a human donor with active COVID-19. The donor label of this sample is uncertain.

This chain links TRBV19 with TRBJ2-3; 9 bases line up with TRBD1. J gave up 0 bases and V 7 bases, and 8 bases lay outside the gene matches. CDR3 length: 16 amino acids. CDR1 is LNHDA, CDR2 SQIVND, per germline (reference sequence). The CDR3 here is CASTDRGYPSTDTQYF. The CDR3 DNA follows: TGTGCCAGTACGGACAGGGGTTACCCTAGCACAGATACGCAGTATTTT. The variable domain in full, with the rest retrieved from reference TRBV19 and TRBJ2-3, is DGGITQSPKYLFRKEGQNVTLSCEQNLNHDAMYWYRQDPGQGLRLIYYSQIVNDFQKGDIAEGYSVSREKKESFPLTVTSAQKNPTAFYLCASTDRGYPSTDTQYFGPGTRLTVL.

The chain joins TRBV27 to TRBJ1-6; 8 bases are shared with TRBD1. The CDR3 spans 13 residues. V gave up 0 bases and J gave up 18 bases; unmatched junction bases: 7. Germline values: CDR1 MNHEY, CDR2 SMNVEV (reference sequence). Here the CDR3 reads CASSLSRGQGAHF. The DNA for the CDR3 is TGTGCCAGCAGTTTATCGAGAGGACAGGGAGCCCACTTT.

In DNA form, the CDR3 reads TGCAGCGCCTGCAGGGAAACAGATACGCAGTATTTT. It is translated as CSACRETDTQYF. The genes are TRBV29-1 and TRBJ2-3; D perhaps matches TRBD1 (5 bases). The CDR3 length is 12 residues. Germline-derived CDR1 and CDR2 are SQVTM and ANQGSEA. Trimming removed 7 bases from V and 3 bases from J, with 11 bases in between.

This clone was observed once. V is TRBV6-5 and J is TRBJ1-2; D might be TRBD1 (5 bases). The CDR3 length is 14 residues. V lost 5 bases, J lost 8 bases, and 18 bases lay in between. Germline V gives CDR1 MNHEY, CDR2 SVGAGI. CDR3 amino acids: CASSPLWGGKGYTF. The CDR3 region has the DNA TGTGCCAGCAGTCCTTTATGGGGGGGGAAAGGCTACACCTTC.

CDR3 residues: CASSQGTGKYF. The CDR3 DNA reads TGTGCCAGCAGCCAAGGGACAGGGAAGTACTTC. The chain carries TRBV3-1 (or the pseudogene TRBV3-2) and TRBJ2-7, with 8 bases identical to TRBD1. This CDR3 has 11 amino acids. Germline-derived CDR1 and CDR2 are LGHDT and YNNKEL (reference sequence). With 1 base clipped from V and 11 bases from J, the junction kept 1 base outside the gene matches.

The sample holds one count of this clone. V gene TRBV4-3 combines with J gene TRBJ2-1; possible D gene TRBD2, 6 bases. The CDR3 runs to 14 residues. The germline V gene encodes CDR1 LGHNA and CDR2 YSLEER. V lost 6 bases and J 7 bases, leaving 16 bases between the germline ends. CDR3 residues: CASSQLGTPNEQFF. In DNA form, the CDR3 reads TGCGCCAGCAGTCAACTCGGGACTCCAAATGAGCAGTTCTTC.

The V gene is TRBV18, the J gene TRBJ1-2, with D perhaps matching TRBD1 (5 bases). Germline lookup yields CDR1 KGHSH and CDR2 LQKENI. Trimming took 3 bases from V and 8 from J, leaving 13 bases between them. The CDR3 is 13 amino acids. The CDR3, as DNA: TGTGCCAGCTCACCCGAACAGGTCTTGGGCTACACCTTC. Its translation: CASSPEQVLGYTF. The full variable domain, in which reference TRBV18 and TRBJ1-2 provide the parts outside the CDR3, is NAGVMQNPRHLVRRRGQEARLRCSPMKGHSHVYWYRQLPEEGLKFMVYLQKENIIDESGMPKERFSAEFPKEGPSILRIQQVVRGDSAAYFCASSPEQVLGYTFGSGTRLTVV.

V gene TRBV6-2 or TRBV6-3 combines with J gene TRBJ2-5; 7 bases fit TRBD1. V dropped 6 bases and J dropped 2; count of bases not matched to a gene: 12. The germline V gene encodes CDR1 MNHEY and CDR2 SVGEGT. The CDR3 consists of 16 residues. The CDR3 protein is CASRPTPWGQQETQYF. DNA for the CDR3: TGTGCCAGCAGACCTACCCCCTGGGGACAGCAAGAGACCCAGTACTTC.

The rearrangement joins TRBV28 to TRBJ2-1; 13 bases map to TRBD2. This CDR3 is 19 amino acids long. V gave up 1 base and J gave up 0 bases; unmatched junction bases: 6. The germline CDR1 and CDR2 sequences are MDHEN and SYDVKM. As DNA, the CDR3 is TGTGCCAGCAGTTTATTTTACGGACTAGCGGGAGCCTCCTACAATGAGCAGTTCTTC. It specifies CASSLFYGLAGASYNEQFF.

The chain is built from TRBV7-9 and TRBJ1-6, with 11 bases fitting TRBD1. The trim removed 2 bases at V and 6 bases at J, leaving 6 bases unmatched. The CDR3 spans 17 residues. Per the germline V gene, CDR1 is SEHNR and CDR2 is FQNEAQ (reference sequence). CDR3 residues: CASSLLGQGAGNSPLHF. The DNA for the CDR3 is TGTGCCAGCAGCTTACTAGGACAGGGGGCAGGTAATTCACCCCTCCACTTT.

The rearrangement uses TRBV7-9 and TRBJ1-1; TRBD1 matches at 7 bases. The J segment lost 7 bases and the V segment lost 5 bases, leaving 7 bases of the junction unmatched. Germline V gene lookup returns CDR1 SEHNR and CDR2 FQNEAQ (reference sequence). This CDR3 is 13 amino acids long. DNA of the CDR3: TGTGCCAGCAGCACCACAGGGGCGGGTGAAGCTTTCTTT. Residues: CASSTTGAGEAFF.

V is TRBV7-8 and J is TRBJ1-5; D is unresolved. The CDR3 is 15 amino acids. The V gene's germline CDR1 is SGHVS and CDR2 FQNEAQ. Deletions cut 2 bases from V and 2 bases from J, with 10 bases between. The CDR3 is CASSLIQVGNQPQHF. CDR3 sequence (DNA): TGTGCCAGCAGCTTAATTCAGGTGGGCAATCAGCCCCAGCATTTT.

This sequence joins TRBV19 and TRBJ2-7; 7 bases align to TRBD1. The CDR3 loop spans 14 amino acids. Germline V gives CDR1 LNHDA, CDR2 SQIVND (reference sequence). The ends lost 3 bases at V and 6 bases at J; junction bases unmatched: 8. The CDR3 DNA is TGTGCCAGTAGTATCCGAGGACAGGCGGCCGAGCAGTACTTC. Protein: CASSIRGQAAEQYF. The full variable domain, completed using reference TRBV19 and TRBJ2-7, is DGGITQSPKYLFRKEGQNVTLSCEQNLNHDAMYWYRQDPGQGLRLIYYSQIVNDFQKGDIAEGYSVSREKKESFPLTVTSAQKNPTAFYLCASSIRGQAAEQYFGPGTRLTVT.